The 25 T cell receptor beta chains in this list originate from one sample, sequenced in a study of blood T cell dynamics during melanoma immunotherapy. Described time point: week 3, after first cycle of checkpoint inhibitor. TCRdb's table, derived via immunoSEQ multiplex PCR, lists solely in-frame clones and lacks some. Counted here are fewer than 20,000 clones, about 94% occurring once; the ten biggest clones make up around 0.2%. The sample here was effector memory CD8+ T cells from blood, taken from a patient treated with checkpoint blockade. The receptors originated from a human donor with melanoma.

The CDR3 sequence is CASSLVEQFF. The DNA for the CDR3 is TGTGCCAGCAGCTTGGTTGAGCAGTTCTTC. This chain joins TRBV7-9 and TRBJ2-1; the D is unclear. Trimming removed 3 bases from V and 9 bases from J, with 3 bases in between. Germline CDR1 and CDR2: SEHNR and FQNEAQ (reference sequence). The CDR3 extends over 10 amino acids. Looking up the rest from reference TRBV7-9 and TRBJ2-1 gives the full variable domain: DTGVSQNPRHKITKRGQNVTFRCDPISEHNRLYWYRQTLGQGPEFLTYFQNEAQLEKSRLLSDRFSAERPKGSFSTLEIQRTEQGDSAMYLCASSLVEQFFGPGTRLTVL.

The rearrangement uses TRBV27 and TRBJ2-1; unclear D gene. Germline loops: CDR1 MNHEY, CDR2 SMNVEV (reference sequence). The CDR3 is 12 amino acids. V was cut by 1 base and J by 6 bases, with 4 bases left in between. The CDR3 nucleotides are TGTGCCAGCAGTTTATTGGGCAATGAGCAGTTCTTC. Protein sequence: CASSLLGNEQFF.

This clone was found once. The CDR3 loop reads CASSKAGGPHNEQFF. The CDR3 DNA sequence: TGTGCCAGCAGCAAAGCGGGAGGGCCCCACAATGAGCAGTTCTTC. The chain carries TRBV5-6 and TRBJ2-1; 10 bases agree with TRBD2. Germline assignment: CDR1 SGHDT and CDR2 YYEEEE. The CDR3 extends over 15 amino acids. Trimming took 4 bases from V and 5 from J; bases not matched to a gene: 6.

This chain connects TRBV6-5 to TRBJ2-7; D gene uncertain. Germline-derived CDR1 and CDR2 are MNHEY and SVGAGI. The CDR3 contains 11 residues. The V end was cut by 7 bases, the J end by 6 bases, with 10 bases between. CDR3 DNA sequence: TGTGCCAGCACCGACCTGGGCGAGCAGTACTTC. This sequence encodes CASTDLGEQYF.

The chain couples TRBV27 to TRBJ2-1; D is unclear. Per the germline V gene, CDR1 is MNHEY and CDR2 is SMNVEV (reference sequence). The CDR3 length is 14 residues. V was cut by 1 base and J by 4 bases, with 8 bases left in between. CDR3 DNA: TGTGCCAGCAGTTTATATGAGCCTTACAATGAGCAGTTCTTC. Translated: CASSLYEPYNEQFF.

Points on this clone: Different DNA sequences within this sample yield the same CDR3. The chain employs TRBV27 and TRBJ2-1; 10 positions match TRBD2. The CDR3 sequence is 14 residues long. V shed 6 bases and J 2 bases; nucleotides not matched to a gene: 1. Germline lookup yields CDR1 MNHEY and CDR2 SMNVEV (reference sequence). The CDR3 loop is CASSLAGAYNEQFF. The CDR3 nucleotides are TGTGCCAGCAGCCTAGCGGGAGCCTACAATGAGCAGTTCTTC.

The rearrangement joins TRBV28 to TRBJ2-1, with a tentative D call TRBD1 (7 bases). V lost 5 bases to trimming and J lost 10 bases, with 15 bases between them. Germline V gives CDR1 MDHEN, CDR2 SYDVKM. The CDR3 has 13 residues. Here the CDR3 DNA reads TGTGCCAGCAGTCGGAGGGGGCTTGGGGAGCAGTTCTTC. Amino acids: CASSRRGLGEQFF.

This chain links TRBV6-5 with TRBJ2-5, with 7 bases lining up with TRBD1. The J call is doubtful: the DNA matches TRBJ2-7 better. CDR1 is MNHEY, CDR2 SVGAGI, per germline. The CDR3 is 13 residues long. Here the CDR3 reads CASSYNRGYEQYF. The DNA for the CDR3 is TGTGCCAGCAGTTACAACAGGGGCTACGAGCAGTACTTC.

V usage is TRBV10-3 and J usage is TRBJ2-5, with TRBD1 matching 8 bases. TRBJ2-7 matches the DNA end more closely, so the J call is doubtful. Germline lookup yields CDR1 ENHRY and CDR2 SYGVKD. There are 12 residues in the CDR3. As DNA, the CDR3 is TGTGCCATAAGGACAGGGTCCTACGAGCAGTACTTC. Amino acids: CAIRTGSYEQYF.

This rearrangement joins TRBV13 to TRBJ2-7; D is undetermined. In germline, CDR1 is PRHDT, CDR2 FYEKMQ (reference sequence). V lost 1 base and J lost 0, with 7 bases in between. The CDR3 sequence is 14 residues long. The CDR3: CASSLEGYSYEQYF. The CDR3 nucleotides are TGTGCCAGCAGCTTAGAGGGATACTCCTACGAGCAGTACTTC.

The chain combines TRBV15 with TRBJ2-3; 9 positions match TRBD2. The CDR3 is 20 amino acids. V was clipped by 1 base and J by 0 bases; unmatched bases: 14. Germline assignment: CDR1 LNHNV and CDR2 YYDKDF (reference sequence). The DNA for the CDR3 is TGTGCCACCAGCAGAGCCAATCGATGGATCACTAGCGGGAGCACAGATACGCAGTATTTT. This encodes CATSRANRWITSGSTDTQYF.

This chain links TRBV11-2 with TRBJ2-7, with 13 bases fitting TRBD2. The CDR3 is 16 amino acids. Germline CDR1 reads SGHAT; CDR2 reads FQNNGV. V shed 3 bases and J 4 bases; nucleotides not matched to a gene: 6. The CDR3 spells CASSLGLAGNCYEQYF. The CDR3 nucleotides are TGTGCCAGCAGCTTGGGACTAGCGGGAAATTGTTACGAGCAGTACTTC.

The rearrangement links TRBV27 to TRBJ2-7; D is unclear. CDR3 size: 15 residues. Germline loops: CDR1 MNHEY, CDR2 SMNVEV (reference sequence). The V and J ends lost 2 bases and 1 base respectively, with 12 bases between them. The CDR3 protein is CASSLTVRRSYEQYF. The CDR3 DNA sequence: TGTGCCAGCAGTTTAACAGTCAGGAGATCCTACGAGCAGTACTTC.

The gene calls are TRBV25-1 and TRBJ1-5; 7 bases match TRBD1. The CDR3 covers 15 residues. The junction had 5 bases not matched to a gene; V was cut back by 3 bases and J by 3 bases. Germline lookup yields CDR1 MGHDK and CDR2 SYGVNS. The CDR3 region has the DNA TGTGCCAGCAGTGAGTCCAAGGGGGCCAATCAGCCCCAGCATTTT. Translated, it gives CASSESKGANQPQHF.

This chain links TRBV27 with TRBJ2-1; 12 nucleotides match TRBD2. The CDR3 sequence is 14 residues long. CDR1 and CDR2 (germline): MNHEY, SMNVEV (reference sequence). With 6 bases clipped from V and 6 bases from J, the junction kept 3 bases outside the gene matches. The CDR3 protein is CASRLAGGVNEQFF. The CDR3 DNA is TGTGCCAGCAGACTAGCGGGGGGAGTCAATGAGCAGTTCTTC.

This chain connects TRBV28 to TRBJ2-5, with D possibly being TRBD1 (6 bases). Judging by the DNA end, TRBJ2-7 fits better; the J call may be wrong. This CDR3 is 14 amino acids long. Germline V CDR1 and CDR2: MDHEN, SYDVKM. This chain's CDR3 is CASSLPGQGNEQYF. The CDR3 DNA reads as TGTGCCAGCAGTTTACCGGGGCAGGGGAACGAGCAGTACTTC.

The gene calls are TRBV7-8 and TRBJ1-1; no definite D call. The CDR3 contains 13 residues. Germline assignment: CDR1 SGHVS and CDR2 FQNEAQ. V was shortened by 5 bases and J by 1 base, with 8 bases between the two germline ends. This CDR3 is CASSRTENTEAFF. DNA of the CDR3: TGTGCCAGCAGCCGTACCGAGAACACTGAAGCTTTCTTT.

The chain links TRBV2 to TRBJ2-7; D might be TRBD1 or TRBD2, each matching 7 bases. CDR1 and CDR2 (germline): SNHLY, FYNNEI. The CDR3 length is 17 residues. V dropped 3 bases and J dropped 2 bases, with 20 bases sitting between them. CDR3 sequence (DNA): TGTGCCAGCAGTGATGACAGGGACTATGTGATGGCCTACGAGCAGTACTTC. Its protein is CASSDDRDYVMAYEQYF.

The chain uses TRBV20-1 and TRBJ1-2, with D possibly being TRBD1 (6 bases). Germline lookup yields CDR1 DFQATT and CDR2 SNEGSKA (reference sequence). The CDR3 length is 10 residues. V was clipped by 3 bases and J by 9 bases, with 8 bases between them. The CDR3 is CSASTGSYTF. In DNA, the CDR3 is TGCAGTGCTAGCACAGGGAGCTACACCTTC.

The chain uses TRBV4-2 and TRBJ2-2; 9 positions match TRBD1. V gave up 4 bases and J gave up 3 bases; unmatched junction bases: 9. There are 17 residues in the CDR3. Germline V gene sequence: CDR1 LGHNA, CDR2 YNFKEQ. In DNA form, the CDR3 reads TGTGCCAGCAGCCTGACAGGGGGGTGGCGTGACACCGGGGAGCTGTTTTTT. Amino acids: CASSLTGGWRDTGELFF.

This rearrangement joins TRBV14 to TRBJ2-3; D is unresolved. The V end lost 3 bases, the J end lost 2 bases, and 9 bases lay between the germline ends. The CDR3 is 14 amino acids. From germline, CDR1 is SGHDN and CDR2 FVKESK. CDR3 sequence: CASSQPRPTDTQYF. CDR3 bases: TGTGCCAGCAGCCAGCCCAGACCCACAGATACGCAGTATTTT.

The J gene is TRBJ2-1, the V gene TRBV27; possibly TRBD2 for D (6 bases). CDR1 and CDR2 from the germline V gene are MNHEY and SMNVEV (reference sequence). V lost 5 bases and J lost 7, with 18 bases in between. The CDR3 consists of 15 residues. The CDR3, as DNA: TGTGCCAGCAGTCACCGGGACTCCTTGTGGAATGAGCAGTTCTTC. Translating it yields CASSHRDSLWNEQFF.

CDR3 region: CAIRLLRTGELFF. In DNA form, the CDR3 reads TGTGCCATCCGGTTATTGCGTACCGGGGAGCTGTTTTTT. The chain is built from TRBV7-8 and TRBJ2-2; the D is unclear. There are 13 residues in the CDR3. Germline CDR1 is SGHVS and CDR2 is FQNEAQ. Trimming took off 10 bases at V and 5 bases at J, with 14 bases between the two ends.

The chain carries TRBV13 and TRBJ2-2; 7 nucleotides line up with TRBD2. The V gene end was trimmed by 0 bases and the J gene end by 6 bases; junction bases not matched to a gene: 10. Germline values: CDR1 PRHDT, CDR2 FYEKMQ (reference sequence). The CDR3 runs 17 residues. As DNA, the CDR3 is TGTGCCAGCAGCTTAGGTTTCGCCGGGAGGCGTCCCGGGGAGCTGTTTTTT. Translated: CASSLGFAGRRPGELFF.

The CDR3 loop is CASSLRPPSLPGKETQYF. The CDR3 DNA follows: TGTGCCAGCAGTCTTCGACCTCCCTCCCTTCCGGGAAAAGAGACCCAGTACTTC. The rearrangement links TRBV27 to TRBJ2-5; maybe TRBD2 (5 bases). V shed 5 bases and J shed 3 bases, with 25 bases lying between them. This CDR3 has 18 residues. The germline V gene encodes CDR1 MNHEY and CDR2 SMNVEV (reference sequence).